The sequence of this TCR beta chain was determined in a study of cytomegalovirus exposure and HLA in healthy donors. Germline assignment: CDR1 KGHSH and CDR2 LQKENI. The V and J ends lost 1 base and 0 bases respectively, with 10 bases between them. The CDR3 consists of 16 residues. Both 60 Vbeta primers and 13 Jbeta primers went into the PCR. The repertoire was sequenced with immunoSEQ multiplex PCR; TCRdb's copy has only in-frame clones and lacks some. The table includes 80,000 to 100,000 clones, 70% detected once. V is TRBV18 and J is TRBJ2-1, with unresolved D. The sequencing sample was made of PBMCs. This clonotype originated in a man between 50 and 59 years old in good health and CMV-seronegative. The chain's CDR3 is CASSPRAIGSYNEQFF. Here the CDR3 DNA reads TGTGCCAGCTCACCACGGGCCATCGGCTCCTACAATGAGCAGTTCTTC.